These 22 T cell receptor beta chains originate from one sample sequenced in a study of T cell changes during pregnancy in multiple sclerosis. Sequenced by immunoSEQ multiplex PCR; TCRdb stores in-frame clones only, minus some. The table lists about 83,000 clones, about 91% of them singletons. Sequenced material: PBMCs, taken in the first trimester of pregnancy. These receptors came from a female donor in good health, serving as a control in a pregnancy study. Some clones in this sample may be carry-over from other donors' samples.

The chain links TRBV27 to TRBJ2-7; 10 nucleotides line up with TRBD2. There are 15 residues in the CDR3. After removal of 5 bases from V and 4 bases from J, the junction contained 8 bases not matched to a gene. Per germline, CDR1 MNHEY and CDR2 SMNVEV (reference sequence). Here the CDR3 DNA reads TGTGCCAGCAGTCCGCGGGGTAGCGGGAGGTACGAGCAGTACTTC. It is translated as CASSPRGSGRYEQYF.

Points on this clone: This sample includes further DNA sequences coding for the same CDR3. The chain joins TRBV7-9 to TRBJ2-7; 8 positions match TRBD1. This CDR3 is 13 amino acids long. V lost 6 bases, J lost 6 bases, and 7 bases stayed unmatched. Germline-derived CDR1 and CDR2 are SEHNR and FQNEAQ (reference sequence). DNA for the CDR3: TGTGCCAGCAGGCAGGGGGCGCAGTCCGAGCAGTACTTC. This translates into CASRQGAQSEQYF.

In its sample, this clone was seen a few times. The DNA of the CDR3 is TGTGCCAGCTCACAAGGGACTAGCGGTTACAATGAGCAGTTCTTC. Its translation: CASSQGTSGYNEQFF. The chain recombines TRBV18 with TRBJ2-1, with 11 bases that match TRBD2. CDR3 length: 15 amino acids. J was trimmed by 4 bases and V by 4 bases; bases with no gene match: 3. Germline values: CDR1 KGHSH, CDR2 LQKENI.

V usage is TRBV19 and J usage is TRBJ2-3; D uncertain. Trimming shortened V by 0 bases and J by 2 bases, and 12 bases separated the two germline ends. The CDR3 loop spans 16 amino acids. CDR1 LNHDA and CDR2 SQIVND come from the germline V gene (reference sequence). The CDR3 here is CASSIDGPGYTDTQYF. CDR3 nucleotides: TGTGCCAGTAGTATAGATGGCCCAGGATACACAGATACGCAGTATTTT.

DNA of the CDR3: TGTGCCAGCAGTCCCGCGGGTGGCGCAGGGGTTCAGCCCCAGCATTTT. Protein: CASSPAGGAGVQPQHF. The chain links TRBV7-6 to TRBJ1-5; D possibly corresponds to TRBD1 (6 bases). There are 16 residues in the CDR3. V lost 6 bases, J lost 6 bases, and 21 bases lay in between. The germline V gene has CDR1 SGHVS and CDR2 FNYEAQ.

The chain carries TRBV6-5 and TRBJ2-5; the match to TRBD2 covers 9 bases. V lost 7 bases to trimming and J lost 5 bases; unmatched junction nucleotides: 8. The CDR3 runs 14 residues. Germline V gene sequence: CDR1 MNHEY, CDR2 SVGAGI. The CDR3 DNA follows: TGTGCCAGCACCCCGCGGGCGGGAGGGGAGACCCAGTACTTC. Translated, it gives CASTPRAGGETQYF.

This chain connects TRBV29-1 to TRBJ2-3; 9 positions agree with TRBD1. Germline CDR1 and CDR2: SQVTM and ANQGSEA. The CDR3 runs 14 residues. V was clipped by 7 bases and J by 2 bases; unmatched bases: 7. CDR3 nucleotide sequence: TGCAGCGGGGGGGACAGGGCATCCACAGATACGCAGTATTTT. This encodes CSGGDRASTDTQYF.

V is TRBV27 and J is TRBJ1-2; a weak D match, TRBD1 (5 bases). This CDR3 has 15 residues. Germline loops: CDR1 MNHEY, CDR2 SMNVEV (reference sequence). The V gene lost 0 bases and the J gene lost 6 bases, with 14 bases spanning the gap. The CDR3 sequence: CASSLSPTGPDGYTF. CDR3 sequence (DNA): TGTGCCAGCAGTTTATCTCCTACAGGTCCGGATGGCTACACCTTC.

V gene TRBV20-1 combines with J gene TRBJ2-7; no firm D call. Germline V gene lookup returns CDR1 DFQATT and CDR2 SNEGSKA (reference sequence). The length of the CDR3 is 11 residues. Trimming left V 5 bases short and J 3 bases short, with 8 bases between. The CDR3 bases are TGCAGTGCTCCTAGTGGCTACGAGCAGTACTTC. Protein: CSAPSGYEQYF.

The J gene is TRBJ2-3, the V gene TRBV5-7, with TRBD2 identical over 12 bases. TRBV5-7 is identified as an open reading frame with a role that is uncertain. The CDR3 length is 17 residues. V shed 4 bases and J 6 bases; nucleotides not matched to a gene: 12. The DNA for the CDR3 is TGTGCCAGCAGCGGGACCCAACTAGCGGGGGGCCAGGATACGCAGTATTTT. It specifies CASSGTQLAGGQDTQYF.

The gene calls are TRBV28 and TRBJ1-2; D unresolved. The CDR3 covers 13 residues. V was shortened by 7 bases and J by 8 bases, with 17 bases between the two germline ends. Germline V gives CDR1 MDHEN, CDR2 SYDVKM. The DNA for the CDR3 is TGTGCCAGCAATAGGGAGAGAACGAGGGGCTACACCTTC. It encodes CASNRERTRGYTF.

In its sample, this clone was seen once. The chain couples TRBV28 to TRBJ1-6; D ambiguous. The V end lost 1 base, the J end lost 2 bases, and 6 bases lay between the germline ends. The CDR3 has 15 amino acids. Per germline, CDR1 MDHEN and CDR2 SYDVKM. CDR3 amino acids: CASSLSDTYNSPLHF. CDR3 nucleotide sequence: TGTGCCAGCAGTTTATCTGACACCTATAATTCACCCCTCCACTTT.

This clone has a single count. This chain joins TRBV27 and TRBJ1-2, with TRBD1 identical over 11 bases. The CDR3 is 12 residues long. Trimming removed 8 bases from V and 6 bases from J; junction bases left unmatched: 2. Germline CDR1 and CDR2: MNHEY and SMNVEV (reference sequence). CDR3 amino acids: CASLDRGHGYTF. CDR3 bases: TGTGCCAGCCTGGACAGGGGGCATGGCTACACCTTC.

V gene TRBV19 combines with J gene TRBJ1-6; maybe TRBD1 (5 bases). Per the germline V gene, CDR1 is LNHDA and CDR2 is SQIVND (reference sequence). The CDR3 is 15 amino acids. Trimming shortened V by 6 bases and J by 7 bases, and 16 bases separated the two germline ends. The CDR3 DNA reads TGTGCCAGTAGCAAGGCGGGACGTTCGAATTCACCCCTCCACTTT. Translation: CASSKAGRSNSPLHF.

The rearrangement uses TRBV9 and TRBJ1-6; D is undetermined. The CDR3 is 15 residues long. V was pared by 0 bases and J by 2 bases, with 6 bases between. CDR1 is SGDLS and CDR2 is YYNGEE in the germline V gene. CDR3: CASSVDDTYNSPLHF. The CDR3 nucleotides are TGTGCCAGCAGCGTAGACGACACCTATAATTCACCCCTCCACTTT.

For the CDR3, the DNA is TGTGCCAGCAGCTTGAAGACAGGGGCCTACAATGAGCAGTTCTTC. It specifies CASSLKTGAYNEQFF. The genes are TRBV5-4 and TRBJ2-1, with TRBD1 matching 8 bases. Trimming cost V 1 base and J 2 bases; bases outside gene matches: 2. The CDR3 covers 15 residues. Per the germline V gene, CDR1 is SGHNT and CDR2 is YYREEE (reference sequence).

V and J are TRBV23-1 and TRBJ1-3; no reliable D call. TRBV23-1 is known as an ORF, though its function is uncertain. V was shortened by 1 base and J by 1 base, with 11 bases between the two germline ends. The CDR3 covers 16 residues. In DNA, the CDR3 is TGCGCCAGCAGTCAATTCCGGGAGGCGTCTGGAAACACCATATATTTT. It yields the protein CASSQFREASGNTIYF.

The rearrangement links TRBV28 to TRBJ1-1; 7 bases map to TRBD1. V lost 6 bases to trimming and J lost 12 bases; unmatched junction nucleotides: 7. The germline V gene has CDR1 MDHEN and CDR2 SYDVKM. The CDR3 sequence is 11 residues long. The CDR3 loop is CASRLDRVPFF. The CDR3 bases are TGTGCCAGCAGACTCGACAGGGTACCTTTCTTT.

The chain couples TRBV29-1 to TRBJ2-5; weak D call: TRBD1 (6 bases). CDR3 length: 13 amino acids. V lost 7 bases, J lost 5 bases, and 17 bases lay in between. The germline CDR1 and CDR2 sequences are SQVTM and ANQGSEA. For the CDR3, the DNA is TGCAGCGCCCAGGGACACCTCAGCGAGACCCAGTACTTC. This translates into CSAQGHLSETQYF.

This sequence joins TRBV30 and TRBJ2-2, with D hard to call. The ends were cut back, 4 bases at V and 0 bases at J, with 12 bases in the middle. This CDR3 contains 15 residues. From germline, CDR1 is GTSNPN and CDR2 SVGIG (reference sequence). CDR3 sequence: CAWTRLLANTGELFF. CDR3 in DNA: TGTGCCTGGACGCGGCTTCTCGCGAACACCGGGGAGCTGTTTTTT.

V and J are TRBV19 and TRBJ2-7; 11 bases are shared with TRBD2. The CDR3 loop spans 17 amino acids. The germline CDR1 and CDR2 sequences are LNHDA and SQIVND (reference sequence). The V gene end was trimmed by 4 bases and the J gene end by 3 bases; junction bases not matched to a gene: 11. CDR3 sequence reads: CASSTRSSGRLVYEQYF. For the CDR3, the DNA is TGTGCCAGTAGTACGCGCTCTAGCGGGAGGCTCGTCTACGAGCAGTACTTC.

The chain is built from TRBV4-3 and TRBJ2-4, with 10 bases identical to TRBD2. Trimming removed 1 base from V and 1 base from J; junction bases left unmatched: 4. CDR3 length: 17 residues. Germline V gene sequence: CDR1 LGHNA, CDR2 YSLEER. The chain's CDR3 is CASSQASAGGAKNIQYF. The CDR3 coding sequence is TGCGCCAGCAGCCAAGCCTCAGCGGGAGGGGCCAAAAACATTCAGTACTTC.